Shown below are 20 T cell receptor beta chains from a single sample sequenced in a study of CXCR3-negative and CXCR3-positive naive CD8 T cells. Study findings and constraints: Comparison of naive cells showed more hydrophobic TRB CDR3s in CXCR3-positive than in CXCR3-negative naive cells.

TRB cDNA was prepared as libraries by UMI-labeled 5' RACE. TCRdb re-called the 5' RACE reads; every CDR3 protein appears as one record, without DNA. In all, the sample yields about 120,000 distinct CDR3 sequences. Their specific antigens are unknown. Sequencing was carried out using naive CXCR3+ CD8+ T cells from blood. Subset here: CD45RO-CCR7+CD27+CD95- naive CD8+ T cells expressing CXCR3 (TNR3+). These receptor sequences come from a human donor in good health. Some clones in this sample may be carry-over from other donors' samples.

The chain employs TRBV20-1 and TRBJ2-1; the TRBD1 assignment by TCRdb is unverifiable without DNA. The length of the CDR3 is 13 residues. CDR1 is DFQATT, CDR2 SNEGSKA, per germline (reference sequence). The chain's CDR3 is CSARQGDYNEQFF.

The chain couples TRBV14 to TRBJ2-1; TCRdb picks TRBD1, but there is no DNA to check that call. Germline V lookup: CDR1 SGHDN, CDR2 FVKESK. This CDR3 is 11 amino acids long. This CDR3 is CASSYSGTPFF.

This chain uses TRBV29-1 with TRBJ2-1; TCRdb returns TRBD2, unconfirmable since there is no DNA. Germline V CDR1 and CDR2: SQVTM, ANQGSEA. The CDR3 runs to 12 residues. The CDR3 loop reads CSVGLGTNAQFF.

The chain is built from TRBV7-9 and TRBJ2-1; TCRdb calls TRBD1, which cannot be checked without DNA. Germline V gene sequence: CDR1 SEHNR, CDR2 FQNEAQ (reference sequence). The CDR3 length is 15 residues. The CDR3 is CASSFIRGAYNEQFF.

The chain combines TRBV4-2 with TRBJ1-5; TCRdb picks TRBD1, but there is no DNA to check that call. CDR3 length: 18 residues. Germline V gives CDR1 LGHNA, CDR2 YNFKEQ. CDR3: CASSQDFSWTGGNQPQHF.

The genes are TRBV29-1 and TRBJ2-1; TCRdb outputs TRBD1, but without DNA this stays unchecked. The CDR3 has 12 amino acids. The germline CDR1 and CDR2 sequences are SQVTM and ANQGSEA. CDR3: CSVRDSYNEQFF.

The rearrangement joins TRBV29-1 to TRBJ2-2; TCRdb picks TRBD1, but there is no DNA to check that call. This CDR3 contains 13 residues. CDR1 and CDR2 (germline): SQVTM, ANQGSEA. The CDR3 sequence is CSVGPKNTGELFF.

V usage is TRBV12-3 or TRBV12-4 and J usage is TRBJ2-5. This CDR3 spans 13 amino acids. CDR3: CASSSPFGETQYF.

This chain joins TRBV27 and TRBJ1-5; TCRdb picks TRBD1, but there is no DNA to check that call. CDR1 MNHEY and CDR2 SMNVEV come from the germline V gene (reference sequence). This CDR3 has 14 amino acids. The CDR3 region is CANSPGADNQPQHF.

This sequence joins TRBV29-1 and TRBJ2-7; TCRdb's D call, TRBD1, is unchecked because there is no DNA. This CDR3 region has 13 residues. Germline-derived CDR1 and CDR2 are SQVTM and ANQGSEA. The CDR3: CSVPGTGAHEQYF.

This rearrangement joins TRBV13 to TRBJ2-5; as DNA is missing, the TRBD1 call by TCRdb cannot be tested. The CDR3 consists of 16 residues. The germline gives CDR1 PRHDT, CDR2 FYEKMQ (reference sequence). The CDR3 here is CASSLGRTDIQETQYF. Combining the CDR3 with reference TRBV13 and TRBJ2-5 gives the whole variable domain AAGVIQSPRHLIKEKRETATLKCYPIPRHDTVYWYQQGPGQDPQFLISFYEKMQSDKGSIPDRFSAQQFSDYHSELNMSSLELGDSALYFCASSLGRTDIQETQYFGPGTRLLVL.

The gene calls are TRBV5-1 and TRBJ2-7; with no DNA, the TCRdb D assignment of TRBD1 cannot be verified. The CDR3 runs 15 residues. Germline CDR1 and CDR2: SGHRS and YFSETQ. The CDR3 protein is CASSLDRDGAYEQYF.

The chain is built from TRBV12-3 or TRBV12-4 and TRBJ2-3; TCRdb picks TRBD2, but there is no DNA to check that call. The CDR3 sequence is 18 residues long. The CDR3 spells CASSLLLTSGGNTDTQYF.

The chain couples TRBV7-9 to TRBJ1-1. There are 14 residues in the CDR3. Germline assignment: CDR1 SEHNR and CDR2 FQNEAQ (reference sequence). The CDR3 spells CASSLVLGNTEAFF.

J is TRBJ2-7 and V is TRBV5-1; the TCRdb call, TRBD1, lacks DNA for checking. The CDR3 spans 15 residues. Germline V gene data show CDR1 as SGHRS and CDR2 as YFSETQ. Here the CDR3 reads CASSLEGGIAHERYF.

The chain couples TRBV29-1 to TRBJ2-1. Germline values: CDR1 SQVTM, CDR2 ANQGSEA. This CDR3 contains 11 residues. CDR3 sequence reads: CSVRVYNEQFF.

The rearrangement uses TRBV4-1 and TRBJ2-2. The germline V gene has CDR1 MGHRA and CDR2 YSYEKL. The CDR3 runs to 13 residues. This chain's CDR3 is CASMGINTGELFF.

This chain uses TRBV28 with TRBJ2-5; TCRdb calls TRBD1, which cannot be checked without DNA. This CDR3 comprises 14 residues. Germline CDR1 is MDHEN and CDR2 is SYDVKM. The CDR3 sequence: CASSTGGAWETQYF.

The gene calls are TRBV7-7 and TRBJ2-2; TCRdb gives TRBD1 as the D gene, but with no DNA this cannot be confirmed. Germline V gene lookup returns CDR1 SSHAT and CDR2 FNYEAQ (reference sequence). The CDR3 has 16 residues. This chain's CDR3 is CASSLGYGGGMEELFF.

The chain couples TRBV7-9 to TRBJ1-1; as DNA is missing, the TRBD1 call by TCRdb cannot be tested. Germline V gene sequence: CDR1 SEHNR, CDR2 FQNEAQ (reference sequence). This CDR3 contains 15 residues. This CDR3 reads CASSDWRGGDTEAFF. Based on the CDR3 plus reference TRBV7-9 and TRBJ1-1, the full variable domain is DTGVSQNPRHKITKRGQNVTFRCDPISEHNRLYWYRQTLGQGPEFLTYFQNEAQLEKSRLLSDRFSAERPKGSFSTLEIQRTEQGDSAMYLCASSDWRGGDTEAFFGQGTRLTVV.